This T cell receptor (beta chain) was recovered during a study of beta chain features in type 1 diabetes listed by TCRdb under 2018. At the level of the whole study: Patients and healthy donors did not differ in mean age, gender distribution, total cell number or subset yield. A total of approximately 100 million sorted cells were examined across all samples, and the number of cells per subset was strongly correlated with RNA yield. Naive and central memory subsets were obtained from all 30 or so donors, but regulatory and stem cell-like memory subsets were isolated from only 8 patients and about eight healthy donors. The study compared TCRB repertoires of sorted circulating CD4+ T cell subsets between recently diagnosed type 1 diabetes patients and matched healthy donors.

The CDR3 sequence holds 14 residues, the cysteine and valine included. The only DNA kept is the CDR3, 42 bases in frame from the first base. Trimming accounts for 4 bases at V and 7 bases at J, while the number of junction bases matched to no gene is 10. The germline V gene (reference sequence) sets CDR1 to SEHNR and CDR2 to FQNEAQ. The entire isolated RNA was reverse transcribed using the High Capacity cDNA Reverse Transcription Kit, and thus expressed TCRB transcripts were sequenced. Naive, central memory and regulatory T cell samples underwent deep immunoSEQ sequencing, averaging around 3.6 million total reads per sample. Sorted cells were lysed in RLT buffer, and RNA was extracted using DNase-treated RNeasy Micro or Mini kits according to cell number. Each cell subset was processed on its own to prevent cross-contamination, while patient and healthy donor samples were processed together. The immunoSEQ multiplex PCR was used to amplify TCRB sequences from cDNA, generating 87-bp fragments that spanned the CDR3 region. Sequencing of the amplicons was performed on the Illumina HiSeq platform. Per the source publication's procedure: Synthetic template baselines were used to correct PCR bias computationally, reads within Hamming distance 2 were collapsed together, and singletons that could not be merged were discarded. Reads were aligned to IMGT to assign V, D and J genes, CDR3 length, and insertions or deletions at six rearrangement sites. Clonotype counts were normalized to sorted cell number within each subset before computing true diversity and Gini coefficients with the tcR R package. The overlap coefficient, calculated on TCRB nucleotide sequences, was used to measure repertoire sharing. Out-of-frame TCRB sequences from naive cells were analyzed as a proxy for the pre-selection repertoire. TCRdb retrieved this table from immuneACCESS and kept in-frame rearrangements only. Not all clones are present; in checked studies, unresolved V genes account for under half, and no reason is known for the remainder. That table supplies the V and J calls and clone size; D and trimming were determined from the DNA. This sample comprises 450,000 or so clones, 9.5% to 12% of them detected only once. The top ten clonotypes cover more than 0.045% of the sample.

Concerning this clone: It has no known antigen specificity. The record has no base qualities; no much larger clone is one base away.

Beyond this particular receptor, the publication reports: In all four CD4+ subsets, TCRB CDR3 length was moderately but significantly shorter in type 1 diabetes patients. At VDJ recombination sites, type 1 diabetes patients had fewer insertions and more deleted nucleotides, which implies abnormalities in thymic rearrangement. Naive, central memory and regulatory TCRB repertoires appeared to be more alike among patients than among healthy donors. Only small numbers of individuals were included in the HLA sub-analyses, which left unresolved whether HLA type had any influence on TCRB rearrangement. Shorter templates might have been favored by PCR, but patient and control samples were amplified and corrected together, so both groups would have been affected equally by any skew. Because cDNA was sequenced instead of genomic DNA, activated cells with high expression could be over-represented, although the groups did not differ in activation or CD3 levels.

Each donor gave one peripheral blood draw, averaging roughly 0.11 L, which was collected into heparinised tubes. A BD FACSAria II and a panel including CD45RO, CCR7, CD25, CD127, CD95 and CD27 were used to sort naive, central memory, regulatory and stem cell-like memory CD4+ T cells. All sorted populations exceeded 98% purity. Right away, PBMCs were isolated by Lymphoprep density gradient centrifugation and were stained directly, with no culture step. To minimize batch effects, samples were stained and sorted in pairs, one healthy donor with one patient per experiment. This clonotype originated in a woman between 18 and 30 years old in good health. The sequence links TRBV7-9 to TRBJ2-7; TRBD1 lines up with 7 middle nucleotides. Specimen: naive CD4+ T cells from blood. In the paper's terms, the cell subset or site label means: true naive CD4+ T cells. The CDR3 sequence is CASSSRDSPTEQYV. The nucleotide sequence reads as follows: TGTGCCAGCAGCTCTCGGGACAGCCCTACGGAGCAGTACGTC.